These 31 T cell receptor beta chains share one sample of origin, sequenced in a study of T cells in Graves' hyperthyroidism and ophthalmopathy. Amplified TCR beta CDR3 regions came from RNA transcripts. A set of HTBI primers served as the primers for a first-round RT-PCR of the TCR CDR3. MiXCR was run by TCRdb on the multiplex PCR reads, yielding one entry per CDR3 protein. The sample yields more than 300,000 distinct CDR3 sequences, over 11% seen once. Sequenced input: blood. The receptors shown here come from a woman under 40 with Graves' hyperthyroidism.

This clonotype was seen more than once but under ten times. The CDR3: CASSSLGGQETQYF. The CDR3 DNA follows: TGTGCCAGCAGTTCGTTAGGGGGGCAAGAGACCCAGTACTTC. The chain carries TRBV6-5 and TRBJ2-5; tentatively, D is TRBD1 or TRBD2 (6 bases each). The CDR3 consists of 14 residues. Trimming took off 4 bases at V and 2 bases at J, with 11 bases between the two ends. Germline CDR1 MNHEY, CDR2 SVGAGI.

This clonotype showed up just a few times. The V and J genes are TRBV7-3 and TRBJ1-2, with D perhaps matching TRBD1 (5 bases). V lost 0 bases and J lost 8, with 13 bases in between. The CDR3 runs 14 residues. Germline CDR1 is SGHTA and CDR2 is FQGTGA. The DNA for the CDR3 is TGTGCCAGCAGCTTAACGGGGGGGGGGAACGGCTACACCTTC. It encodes CASSLTGGGNGYTF. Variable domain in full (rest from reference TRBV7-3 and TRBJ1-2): GAGVSQTPSNKVTEKGKYVELRCDPISGHTALYWYRQSLGQGPEFLIYFQGTGAADDSGLPNDRFFAVRPEGSVSTLKIQRTERGDSAVYLCASSLTGGGNGYTFGSGTRLTVV.

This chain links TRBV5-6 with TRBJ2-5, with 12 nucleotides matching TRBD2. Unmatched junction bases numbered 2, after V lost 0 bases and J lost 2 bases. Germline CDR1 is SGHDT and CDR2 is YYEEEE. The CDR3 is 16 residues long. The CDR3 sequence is CASSLGLAGAQETQYF. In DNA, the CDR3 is TGTGCCAGCAGCTTGGGACTAGCGGGAGCTCAAGAGACCCAGTACTTC.

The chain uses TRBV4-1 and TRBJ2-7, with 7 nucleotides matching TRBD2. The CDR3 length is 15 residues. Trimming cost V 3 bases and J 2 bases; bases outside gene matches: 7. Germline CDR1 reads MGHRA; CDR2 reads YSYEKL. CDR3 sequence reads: CASSHGGTSTYEQYF. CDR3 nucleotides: TGCGCCAGCAGCCACGGGGGGACGAGTACCTACGAGCAGTACTTC.

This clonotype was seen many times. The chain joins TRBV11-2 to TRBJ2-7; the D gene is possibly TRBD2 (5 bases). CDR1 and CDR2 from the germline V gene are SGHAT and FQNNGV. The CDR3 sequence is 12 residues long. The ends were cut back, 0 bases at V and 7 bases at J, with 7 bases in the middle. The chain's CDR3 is CASSLDPGEQYF. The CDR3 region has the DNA TGTGCCAGCAGCTTAGATCCGGGGGAGCAGTACTTC.

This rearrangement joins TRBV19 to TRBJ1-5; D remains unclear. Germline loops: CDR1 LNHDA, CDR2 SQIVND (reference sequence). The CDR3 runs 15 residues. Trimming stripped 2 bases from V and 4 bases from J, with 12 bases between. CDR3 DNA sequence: TGTGCCAGTAGTATATCCGGGAGTAGGAATCAGCCCCAGCATTTT. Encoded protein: CASSISGSRNQPQHF. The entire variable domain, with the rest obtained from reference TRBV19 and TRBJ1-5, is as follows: DGGITQSPKYLFRKEGQNVTLSCEQNLNHDAMYWYRQDPGQGLRLIYYSQIVNDFQKGDIAEGYSVSREKKESFPLTVTSAQKNPTAFYLCASSISGSRNQPQHFGDGTRLSIL.

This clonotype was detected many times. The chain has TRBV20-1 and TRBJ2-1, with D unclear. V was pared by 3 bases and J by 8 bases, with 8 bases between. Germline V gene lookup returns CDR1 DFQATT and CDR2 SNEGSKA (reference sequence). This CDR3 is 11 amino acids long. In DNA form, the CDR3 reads TGCAGTGCTAGGGATTGGGATGAGCAGTTCTTC. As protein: CSARDWDEQFF.

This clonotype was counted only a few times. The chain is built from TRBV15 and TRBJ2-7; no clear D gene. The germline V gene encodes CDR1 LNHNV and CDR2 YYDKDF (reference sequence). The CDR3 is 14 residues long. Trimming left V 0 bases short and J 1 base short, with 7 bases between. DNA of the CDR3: TGTGCCACCAGCAGAGAATCCGGGTCCTACGAGCAGTACTTC. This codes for CATSRESGSYEQYF.

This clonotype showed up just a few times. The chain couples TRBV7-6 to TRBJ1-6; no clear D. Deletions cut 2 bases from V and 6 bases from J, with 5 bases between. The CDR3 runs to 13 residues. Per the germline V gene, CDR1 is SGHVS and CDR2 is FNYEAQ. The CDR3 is CASSLSLNSPLHF. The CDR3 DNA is TGTGCCAGCAGCTTATCCCTTAATTCACCCCTCCACTTT.

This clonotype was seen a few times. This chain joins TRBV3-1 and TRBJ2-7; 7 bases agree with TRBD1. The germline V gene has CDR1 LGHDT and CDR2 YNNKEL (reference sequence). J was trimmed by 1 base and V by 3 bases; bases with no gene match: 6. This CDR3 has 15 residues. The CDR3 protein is CASSQDLTGSYEQYF. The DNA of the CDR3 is TGTGCCAGCAGCCAGGATTTGACAGGGTCCTACGAGCAGTACTTC.

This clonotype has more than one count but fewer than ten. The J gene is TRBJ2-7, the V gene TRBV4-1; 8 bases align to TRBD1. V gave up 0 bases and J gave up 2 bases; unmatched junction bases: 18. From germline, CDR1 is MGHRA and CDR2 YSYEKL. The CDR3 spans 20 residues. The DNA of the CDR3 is TGCGCCAGCAGCCAAGATGTCTCCAGGACAGGGCCCCAATCAACCTACGAGCAGTACTTC. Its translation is CASSQDVSRTGPQSTYEQYF.

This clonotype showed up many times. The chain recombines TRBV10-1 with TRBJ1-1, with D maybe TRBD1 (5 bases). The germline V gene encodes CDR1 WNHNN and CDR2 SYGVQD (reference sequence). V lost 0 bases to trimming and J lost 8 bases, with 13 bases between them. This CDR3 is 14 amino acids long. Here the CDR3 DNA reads TGCGCCAGCAGTGAGTCGTTAGCGGGGCCAGAAGCTTTCTTT. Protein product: CASSESLAGPEAFF.

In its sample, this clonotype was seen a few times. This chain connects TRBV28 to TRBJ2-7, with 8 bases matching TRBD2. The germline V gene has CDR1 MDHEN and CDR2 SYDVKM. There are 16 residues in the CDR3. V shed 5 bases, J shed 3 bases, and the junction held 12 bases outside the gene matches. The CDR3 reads CASSAQGLGVGYEQYF. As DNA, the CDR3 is TGTGCCAGCAGTGCCCAGGGACTAGGAGTTGGCTACGAGCAGTACTTC.

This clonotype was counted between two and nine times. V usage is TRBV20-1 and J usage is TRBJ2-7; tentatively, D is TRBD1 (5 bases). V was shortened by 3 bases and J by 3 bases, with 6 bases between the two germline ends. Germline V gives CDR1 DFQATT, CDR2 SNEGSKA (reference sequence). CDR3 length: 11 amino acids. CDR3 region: CSARDNYEQYF. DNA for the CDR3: TGCAGTGCTAGGGACAACTACGAGCAGTACTTC.

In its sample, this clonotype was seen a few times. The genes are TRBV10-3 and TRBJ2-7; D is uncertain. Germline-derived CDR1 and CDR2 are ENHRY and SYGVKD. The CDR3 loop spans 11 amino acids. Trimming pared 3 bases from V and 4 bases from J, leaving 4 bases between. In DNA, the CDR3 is TGTGCCATCAGTGAAGAGTACGAGCAGTACTTC. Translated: CAISEEYEQYF.

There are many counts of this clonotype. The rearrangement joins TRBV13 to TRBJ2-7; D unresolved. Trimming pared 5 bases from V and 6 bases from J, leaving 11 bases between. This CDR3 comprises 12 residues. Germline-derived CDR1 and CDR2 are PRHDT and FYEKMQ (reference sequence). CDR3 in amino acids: CASSPALSEQYF. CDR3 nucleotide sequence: TGTGCCAGCAGCCCAGCGTTGAGCGAGCAGTACTTC.

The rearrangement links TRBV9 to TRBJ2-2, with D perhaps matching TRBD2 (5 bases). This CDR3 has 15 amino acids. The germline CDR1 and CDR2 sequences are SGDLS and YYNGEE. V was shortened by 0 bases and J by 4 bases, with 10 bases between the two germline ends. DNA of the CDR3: TGTGCCAGCAGCGTAGGTTCCGGGGTCACCGGGGAGCTGTTTTTT. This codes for CASSVGSGVTGELFF.

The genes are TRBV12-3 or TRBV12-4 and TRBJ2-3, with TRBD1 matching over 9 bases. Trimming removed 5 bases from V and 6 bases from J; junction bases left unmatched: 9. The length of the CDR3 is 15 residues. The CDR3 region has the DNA TGTGCCAGCAGTCTCAGACAGGGGGAGCGGGATACGCAGTATTTT. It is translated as CASSLRQGERDTQYF.

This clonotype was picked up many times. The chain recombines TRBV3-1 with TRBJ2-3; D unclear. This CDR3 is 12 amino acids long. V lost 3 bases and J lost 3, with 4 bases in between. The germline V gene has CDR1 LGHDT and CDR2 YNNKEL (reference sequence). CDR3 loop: CASSHRTDTQYF. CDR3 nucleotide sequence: TGTGCCAGCAGCCACCGAACAGATACGCAGTATTTT.

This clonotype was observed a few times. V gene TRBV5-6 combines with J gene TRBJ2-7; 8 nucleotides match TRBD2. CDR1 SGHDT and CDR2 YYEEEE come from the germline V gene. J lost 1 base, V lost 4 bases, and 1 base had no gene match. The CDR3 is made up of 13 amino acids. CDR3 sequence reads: CASSGTRSYEQYF. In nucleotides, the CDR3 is TGTGCCAGCAGCGGGACTAGGTCCTACGAGCAGTACTTC.

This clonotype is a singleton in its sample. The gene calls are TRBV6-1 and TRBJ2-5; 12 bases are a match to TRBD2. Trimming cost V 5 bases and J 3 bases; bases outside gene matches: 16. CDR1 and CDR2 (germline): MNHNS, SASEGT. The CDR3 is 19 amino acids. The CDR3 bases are TGTGCCAGCAGTCTTGCACTAGCGGGAGGAATCGATCGGAAAGAGACCCAGTACTTC. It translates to CASSLALAGGIDRKETQYF.

CDR3 in DNA: TGTGCCAGCAGCTTAGCCGGGCCAGACACAGATACGCAGTATTTT. Its translation: CASSLAGPDTDTQYF. J is TRBJ2-3 and V is TRBV7-9; D not certain. V was trimmed by 0 bases and J by 2 bases, leaving 9 bases between them. Per the germline V gene, CDR1 is SEHNR and CDR2 is FQNEAQ (reference sequence). The CDR3 consists of 15 residues.

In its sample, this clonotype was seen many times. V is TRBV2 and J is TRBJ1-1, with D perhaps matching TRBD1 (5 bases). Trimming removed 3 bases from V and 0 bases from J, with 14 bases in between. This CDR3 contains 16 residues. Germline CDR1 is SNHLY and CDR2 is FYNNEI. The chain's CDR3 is CASSDGPTVLNTEAFF. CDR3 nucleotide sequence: TGTGCCAGCAGTGATGGACCGACAGTATTGAACACTGAAGCTTTCTTT. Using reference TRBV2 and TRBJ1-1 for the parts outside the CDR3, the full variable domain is EPEVTQTPSHQVTQMGQEVILRCVPISNHLYFYWYRQILGQKVEFLVSFYNNEISEKSEIFDDQFSVERPDGSNFTLKIRSTKLEDSAMYFCASSDGPTVLNTEAFFGQGTRLTVV.

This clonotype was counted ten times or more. CDR3 region: CASANRDQSVLGYTF. The DNA for the CDR3 is TGTGCCAGCGCAAACAGGGACCAGAGCGTCCTTGGCTACACCTTC. The chain recombines TRBV6-2 or TRBV6-3 with TRBJ1-2; maybe TRBD1 (6 bases). The CDR3 covers 15 residues. Germline V gives CDR1 MNHEY, CDR2 SVGEGT. V lost 8 bases and J lost 7, with 23 bases in between.

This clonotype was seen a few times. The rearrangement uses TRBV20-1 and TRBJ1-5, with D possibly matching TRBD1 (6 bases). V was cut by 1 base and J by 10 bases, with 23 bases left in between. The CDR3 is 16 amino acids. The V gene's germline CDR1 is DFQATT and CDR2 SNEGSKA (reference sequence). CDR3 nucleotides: TGCAGTGCTAGAGTGGGGGGCCAAGGGGCGCGTGCACCCCAGCATTTT. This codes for CSARVGGQGARAPQHF.

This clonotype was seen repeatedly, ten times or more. The CDR3 here is CAARGDSSNEQFF. In nucleotides, the CDR3 is TGTGCCGCCAGGGGGGATTCGAGCAATGAGCAGTTCTTC. The gene calls are TRBV6-2 or TRBV6-3 and TRBJ2-1, with a possible D match to TRBD1 (7 bases). This CDR3 contains 13 residues. Germline assignment: CDR1 MNHEY and CDR2 SVGEGT. V was trimmed by 11 bases and J by 6 bases, leaving 17 bases between them.

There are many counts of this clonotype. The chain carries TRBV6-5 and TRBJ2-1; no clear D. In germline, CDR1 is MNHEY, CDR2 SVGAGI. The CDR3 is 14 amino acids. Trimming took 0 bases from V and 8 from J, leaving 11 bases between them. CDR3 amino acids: CASSYSSFADEQFF. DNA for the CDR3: TGTGCCAGCAGTTACTCTTCTTTCGCTGATGAGCAGTTCTTC.

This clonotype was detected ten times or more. The CDR3 region has the DNA TGTGCCAGCAGTTTCGGCCCCGAGCAGTACTTC. Residues: CASSFGPEQYF. The V call is TRBV28, the J call TRBJ2-7, with D hard to call. V shed 3 bases and J shed 6 bases, with 6 bases lying between them. Germline values: CDR1 MDHEN, CDR2 SYDVKM. This CDR3 spans 11 amino acids.

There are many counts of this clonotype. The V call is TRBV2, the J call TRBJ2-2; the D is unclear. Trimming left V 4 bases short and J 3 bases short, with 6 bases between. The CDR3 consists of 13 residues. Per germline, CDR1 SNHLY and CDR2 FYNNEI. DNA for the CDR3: TGTGCCAGCAGTGTCGACTACACCGGGGAGCTGTTTTTT. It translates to CASSVDYTGELFF.

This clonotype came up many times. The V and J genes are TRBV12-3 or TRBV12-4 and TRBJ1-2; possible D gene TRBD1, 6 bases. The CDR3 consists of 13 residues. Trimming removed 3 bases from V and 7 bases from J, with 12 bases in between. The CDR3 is CASSLSRGSGYTF. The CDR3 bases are TGTGCCAGCAGTTTGTCGAGGGGGAGTGGCTACACCTTC.

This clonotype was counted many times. Here the CDR3 reads CASSLYPSGLADTQYF. The CDR3 DNA is TGTGCCAGCAGCTTGTACCCTAGCGGACTCGCAGATACGCAGTATTTT. The chain employs TRBV7-3 and TRBJ2-3; 7 bases match TRBD2. This CDR3 spans 16 amino acids. The V segment lost 3 bases and the J segment 4 bases; nucleotides outside the gene matches: 10. Germline CDR1 and CDR2: SGHTA and FQGTGA.